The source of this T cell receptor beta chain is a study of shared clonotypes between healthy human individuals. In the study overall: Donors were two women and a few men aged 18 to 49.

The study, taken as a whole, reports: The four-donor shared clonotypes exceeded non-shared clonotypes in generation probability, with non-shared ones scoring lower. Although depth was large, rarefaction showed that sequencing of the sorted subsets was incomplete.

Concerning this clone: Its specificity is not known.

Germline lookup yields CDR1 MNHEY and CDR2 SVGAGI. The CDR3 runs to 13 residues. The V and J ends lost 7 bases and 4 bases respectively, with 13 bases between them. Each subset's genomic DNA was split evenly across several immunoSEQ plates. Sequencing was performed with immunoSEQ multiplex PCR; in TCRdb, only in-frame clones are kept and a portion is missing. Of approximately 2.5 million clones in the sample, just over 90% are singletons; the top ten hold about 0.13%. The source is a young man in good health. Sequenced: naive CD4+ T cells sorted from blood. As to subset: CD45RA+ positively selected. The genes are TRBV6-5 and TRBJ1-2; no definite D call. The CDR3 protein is CASTGRPVYGYTF. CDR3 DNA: TGTGCCAGCACCGGACGTCCGGTCTATGGCTACACCTTC.